A single TCR beta chain is shown here with its context. Antigen specificity is unknown. V was shortened by 3 bases and J by 3 bases, with 10 bases between the two germline ends. The CDR3 has 13 amino acids. CDR1 SGHDT and CDR2 YYEEEE come from the germline V gene. As for treatment: oral pan-JAK inhibitor, 5-10 mg twice daily. Alopecia areata patients provided lesional scalp punch biopsies and peripheral blood. Researchers picked out CD4+ and CD8+ T cells from PBMCs by sorting. The data were obtained in a study of CD8+ T cells in alopecia areata. Study details: Treatment comprised oral tofacitinib, 5 to 10 mg twice daily, in treated patients. Findings and limits, study-wide: The presence of one nonresponder keeps the tie between baseline CD8+ expansion and response uncertain.

RNA extraction and reverse transcription yielded cDNA as sequencing template. Profiled with immunoSEQ multiplex PCR; TCRdb holds only in-frame clones, not every one. The sample includes approximately 180,000 clones, 53% of them seen just once. This TCR was sampled from a human donor with alopecia areata. The material was CD8+ T cells sorted from blood, obtained at week 24, from a patient treated with tofacitinib. The gene calls are TRBV5-6 and TRBJ2-7, with D hard to call. The CDR3 coding sequence is TGTGCCAGCAGCTCACAGACGCACTACGAGCAGTACTTC. It yields the protein CASSSQTHYEQYF. Looking up the rest from reference TRBV5-6 and TRBJ2-7 gives the full variable domain: DAGVTQSPTHLIKTRGQQVTLRCSPKSGHDTVSWYQQALGQGPQFIFQYYEEEERQRGNFPDRFSGHQFPNYSSELNVNALLLGDSALYLCASSSQTHYEQYFGPGTRLTVT.